One T cell receptor (beta chain) is described in this entry. What it binds is not known. The data stem from a study of CD8+ T cells in alopecia areata. Per germline, CDR1 SGHVS and CDR2 FQNEAQ. V was pared by 0 bases and J by 5 bases, with 11 bases between. This CDR3 region has 14 residues. The treatment denotes: oral pan-JAK inhibitor, 5-10 mg twice daily. Study-wide results and caveats: An increase in clonality over normal scalp was evident in lesional scalp, especially alopecia totalis/universalis. TCR sharing was clearer in mice than between patients, perhaps partly owing to patient HLA diversity.

Extraction of RNA preceded its reverse transcription into cDNA, which served as the sequencing template. Produced via immunoSEQ multiplex PCR; TCRdb's table is partial and in-frame only. Counted here are about 140,000 clones, 45% to 60% occurring once; the ten biggest clones make up roughly 15%. Sample: CD8+ T cells sorted from blood, taken at week 4, from a patient treated with tofacitinib. This clonotype originated in a human donor with alopecia areata. V is TRBV7-8 and J is TRBJ2-7; no reliable D call. CDR3 coding DNA: TGTGCCAGCAGCTTAGCGGGCAGGATCCACGAGCAGTACTTC. Translating it yields CASSLAGRIHEQYF.